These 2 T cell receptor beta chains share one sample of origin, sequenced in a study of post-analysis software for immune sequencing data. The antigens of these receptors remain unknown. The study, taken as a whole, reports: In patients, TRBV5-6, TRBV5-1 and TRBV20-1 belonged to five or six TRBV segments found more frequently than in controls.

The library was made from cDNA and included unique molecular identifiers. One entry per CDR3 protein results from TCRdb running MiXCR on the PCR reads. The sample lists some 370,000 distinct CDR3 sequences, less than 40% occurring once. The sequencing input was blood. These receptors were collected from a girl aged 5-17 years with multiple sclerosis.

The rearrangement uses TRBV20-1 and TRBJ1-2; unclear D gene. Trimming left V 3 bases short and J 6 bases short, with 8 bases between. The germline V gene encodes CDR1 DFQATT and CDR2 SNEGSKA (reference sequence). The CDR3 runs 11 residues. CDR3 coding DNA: TGCAGTGCTAGTGACCGGGATGGCTACACCTTC. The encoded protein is CSASDRDGYTF.

The DNA for the CDR3 is TGTGCCAGCAGACAGGGGGCTCGGGATGAGCAGTTCTTC. Encoded protein: CASRQGARDEQFF. The V and J genes are TRBV12-3 or TRBV12-4 and TRBJ2-1; the match to TRBD1 covers 9 bases. CDR3 length equals 13 residues. Losses at the gene ends were 6 bases for V and 8 bases for J; bases not matched to a gene: 5.